The next 14 T cell receptor beta chains were all read from a single sample in a study of T cell responses to AZD1222 COVID-19 vaccine. This table comes from immunoSEQ multiplex PCR, and its TCRdb copy is limited to in-frame clones, with some not included. Among 90,000 to 100,000 clones listed, about nine tenths were seen once. The sample in question was peripheral blood, obtained 28 days after the second AZD1222 dose. These receptor sequences come from an adult who received the AZD1222 COVID-19 vaccine.

The chain joins TRBV27 to TRBJ2-2; TRBD1 aligns across 10 bases. Germline lookup yields CDR1 MNHEY and CDR2 SMNVEV (reference sequence). The CDR3 runs 15 residues. With 6 bases clipped from V and 5 bases from J, the junction kept 6 bases outside the gene matches. CDR3 nucleotide sequence: TGTGCCAGCAGGTCCGGGACAGGGGAGACCGGGGAGCTGTTTTTT. Protein product: CASRSGTGETGELFF.

This chain uses TRBV19 with TRBJ1-1, with TRBD1 identical over 9 bases. The length of the CDR3 is 15 residues. After removal of 4 bases from V and 5 bases from J, the junction contained 8 bases not matched to a gene. The germline gives CDR1 LNHDA, CDR2 SQIVND (reference sequence). CDR3 region: CASSKVPDRGTEAFF. CDR3 coding DNA: TGTGCCAGTAGTAAAGTCCCGGACAGGGGAACTGAAGCTTTCTTT.

The J gene is TRBJ1-5, the V gene TRBV19, with TRBD1 matching 7 bases. V was pared by 5 bases and J by 4 bases, with 8 bases of the junction left unmatched. CDR1 is LNHDA, CDR2 SQIVND, per germline (reference sequence). The CDR3 totals 15 residues. This CDR3 reads CASSATGQTNQPQHF. CDR3 DNA: TGTGCCAGTAGTGCCACGGGACAGACAAATCAGCCCCAGCATTTT.

This sequence joins TRBV28 and TRBJ1-2; TRBD1 matches at 8 bases. V shed 5 bases and J 2 bases; nucleotides not matched to a gene: 4. Per germline, CDR1 MDHEN and CDR2 SYDVKM. CDR3 size: 14 residues. The CDR3 reads CASSTRQGNYGYTF. CDR3 DNA: TGTGCCAGCAGTACCCGACAGGGGAACTATGGCTACACCTTC.

The V call is TRBV19, the J call TRBJ2-3; 14 bases line up with TRBD2. Germline V gene lookup returns CDR1 LNHDA and CDR2 SQIVND (reference sequence). The length of the CDR3 is 16 residues. V lost 5 bases to trimming and J lost 6 bases; unmatched junction nucleotides: 7. CDR3 nucleotides: TGTGCCAGTAGTTTCAAGACTAGCGGGAGGGCGGATACGCAGTATTTT. This gives the protein CASSFKTSGRADTQYF.

This sequence joins TRBV6-5 and TRBJ2-3; either TRBD1 or TRBD2 may fit D (5 bases each). The germline CDR1 and CDR2 sequences are MNHEY and SVGAGI. CDR3 length: 14 amino acids. V dropped 7 bases and J dropped 11 bases, with 22 bases sitting between them. In DNA form, the CDR3 reads TGTGCCAGCATTCCCTCTACGGGGCCCCTGGAGCAGTATTTT. The encoded protein is CASIPSTGPLEQYF.

The chain links TRBV29-1 to TRBJ1-3, with 11 bases matching TRBD1. CDR1 is SQVTM and CDR2 is ANQGSEA in the germline V gene. The CDR3 runs to 14 residues. Trimming removed 3 bases from V and 9 bases from J; junction bases left unmatched: 7. Here the CDR3 DNA reads TGCAGCGTTGATGTCGGGACAGGGGGATCCACCATATATTTT. It encodes CSVDVGTGGSTIYF.

In nucleotides, the CDR3 is TGTGCCAGCAGTTCGGAATTCTTTCGGACCTACGAGCAGTACTTC. This gives the protein CASSSEFFRTYEQYF. The J gene is TRBJ2-7, the V gene TRBV27; D gene unclear. Trimming removed 4 bases at V and 2 bases at J, with 15 bases between. Germline-derived CDR1 and CDR2 are MNHEY and SMNVEV (reference sequence). This CDR3 contains 15 residues.

The genes are TRBV9 and TRBJ2-1; 10 nucleotides match TRBD2. Germline trimming cut 6 bases from V and 6 bases from J; bases unmatched to any gene: 9. Germline V CDR1 and CDR2: SGDLS, YYNGEE. CDR3 length equals 15 residues. The CDR3 sequence: CASKRLAGEGNEQFF. The CDR3 DNA follows: TGTGCCAGCAAGCGTCTAGCGGGAGAGGGCAATGAGCAGTTCTTC.

The V gene is TRBV30, the J gene TRBJ1-1; 7 positions match TRBD1. CDR3 length: 17 residues. CDR1 is GTSNPN and CDR2 is SVGIG in the germline V gene (reference sequence). Trimming at V came to 2 bases and at J to 10 bases, leaving 22 bases not matched to a gene. The CDR3 bases are TGTGCCTGGAGTCCACGACAGGGAAACCCTGGTGGGTTGGGAGCTTTCTTT. It encodes CAWSPRQGNPGGLGAFF.

This clone was counted only a few times. The chain carries TRBV5-1 and TRBJ1-3, with a possible D match to TRBD1 (5 bases). The CDR3 is made up of 17 amino acids. V was cut by 0 bases and J by 2 bases, with 15 bases left in between. Germline-derived CDR1 and CDR2 are SGHRS and YFSETQ. CDR3 DNA: TGCGCCAGCAGCTTGGTCGGGGCAGGGAGGACTGGAAACACCATATATTTT. Translation gives CASSLVGAGRTGNTIYF.

The chain is built from TRBV19 and TRBJ2-3, with unresolved D. Germline V gives CDR1 LNHDA, CDR2 SQIVND (reference sequence). This CDR3 has 16 residues. Trimming took off 4 bases at V and 5 bases at J, with 19 bases between the two ends. The chain's CDR3 is CASSKVGHSLGDTQYF. The CDR3, as DNA: TGTGCCAGTAGTAAAGTCGGTCACTCCCTAGGAGATACGCAGTATTTT.

This chain uses TRBV5-5 with TRBJ2-7; 7 positions match TRBD1. The CDR3 is made up of 16 amino acids. Germline lookup yields CDR1 SGHKS and CDR2 YYEKEE (reference sequence). The J segment lost 0 bases and the V segment lost 3 bases, leaving 9 bases of the junction unmatched. CDR3: CASSSLTGTVSYEQYF. CDR3 nucleotides: TGTGCCAGCAGCTCTCTAACCGGGACAGTCTCCTACGAGCAGTACTTC.

V usage is TRBV2 and J usage is TRBJ1-1; 7 nucleotides agree with TRBD1. CDR1 is SNHLY, CDR2 FYNNEI, per germline. Trimming cost V 2 bases and J 1 base; bases outside gene matches: 7. CDR3 length equals 16 residues. The CDR3 sequence: CASSERATGWNTEAFF. CDR3 DNA: TGTGCCAGCAGTGAAAGGGCGACAGGGTGGAACACTGAAGCTTTCTTT.